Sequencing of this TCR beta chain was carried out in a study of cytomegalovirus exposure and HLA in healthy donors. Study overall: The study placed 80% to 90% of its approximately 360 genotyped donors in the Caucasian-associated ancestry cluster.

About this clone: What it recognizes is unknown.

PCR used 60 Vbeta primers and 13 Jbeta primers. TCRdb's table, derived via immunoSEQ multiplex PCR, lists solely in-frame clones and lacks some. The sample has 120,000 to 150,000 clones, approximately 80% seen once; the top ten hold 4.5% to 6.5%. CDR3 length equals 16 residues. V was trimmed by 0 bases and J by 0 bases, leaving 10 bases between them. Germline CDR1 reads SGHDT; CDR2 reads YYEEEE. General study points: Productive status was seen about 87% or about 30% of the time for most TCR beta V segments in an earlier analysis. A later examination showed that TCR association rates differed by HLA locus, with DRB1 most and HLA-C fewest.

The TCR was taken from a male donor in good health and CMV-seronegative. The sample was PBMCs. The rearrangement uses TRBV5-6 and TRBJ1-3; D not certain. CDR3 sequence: CASSLARELSGNTIYF. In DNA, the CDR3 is TGTGCCAGCAGCTTGGCTCGGGAGCTCTCTGGAAACACCATATATTTT.